This T cell receptor beta chain was sequenced in a study of radiation and T cells in renal cell carcinoma (dated by TCRdb to the early 2020s). Turning to the overall study: The samples were drawn from a clinical trial, where primary renal cell carcinomas were treated with 15 Gy of stereotactic body radiation therapy and then removed by nephrectomy 4 weeks afterward. Across all 50 or so samples, several million unique CDR3 nucleotide sequences encoding 2.5 million to 3 million unique CDR3 amino acid sequences were identified. A total of roughly 53 samples underwent TCR beta sequencing, made up of roughly 26 tumors and about 27 peripheral blood samples.

At the junction V is shortened by 5 bases and J by 8 bases; bases outside the gene matches: 6. CDR1 is given as MNHEY and CDR2 as SMNVEV, both from the germline V gene (reference sequence). The CDR3 runs 14 residues from the cysteine to the phenylalanine. Of the read, only the CDR3 DNA is kept; its 42 bases are in frame from base 1. Overall study outcomes, separate from this receptor: The single-armed trial design could not address effects of radiation dose or scheduling on the TCR repertoire. In blood, the top tumor clonotypes increased between baseline and 2 weeks post-radiation and then shrank by 4 weeks, which suggests that tumor-resident clones expanded only transiently. Changes in the blood repertoire were not tracked past 4 weeks after treatment. Because no pretreatment tumor biopsies were available, whether clonotypes were present in the tumor at baseline could not be determined.

TCR beta libraries were generated from genomic DNA with the immunoSEQ kit, following the manufacturer's recommendations. Library preparation used a first multiplex PCR with proprietary primers, then a second PCR adding unique barcodes, with bead cleanups after each round. A positive control reaction and a negative control reaction, both provided in the kit, were run with every batch of samples. The final libraries underwent checking on an Agilent 4200 TapeStation D1000 ScreenTape, volumetric pooling, and quantification by qPCR. Sequencing ran on an Illumina NextSeq500 with a MidOutput 150-cycle cartridge, using 156 Read1 and 15 Index1 cycles with kit custom primers. The pooled library was loaded at about 1 pM, with an approximately 19% PhiX control spiked in. Turning to the authors' computational methods: Vendor-processed data were analyzed in R, with a clonotype defined as all T cells sharing the same CDR3 nucleotide sequence. For clone abundance analyses, frequencies were normalized to the 10,000 most abundant clones in each sample. Public T cell clones, which averaged fewer than five per sample, were removed prior to analysis. A difference in abundance of at least 32-fold between compartments was used to define tumor-enriched and baseline blood-enriched clonotypes. A beta-binomial differential abundance model was applied to find clonotypes that expanded or contracted between blood time points. Tumor-blood repertoire similarity was measured with the Baroni-Urbani and Buser coefficient, and groups were compared using two-tailed Wilcoxon tests in R. TCRdb holds this immuneACCESS table with in-frame rearrangements only. Some clones are missing; in checked studies, unresolved V genes explain under half, and the rest has no known cause. V and J calls and clone size are as listed in that table; D and trimming were resolved from the DNA. This sample holds some 110,000 clones; around 83% were observed only once. Clones ranked in the top ten supply about 3% of the sample.

This clone came up once. Its antigen is currently not known. The sample holds no much larger clone one base away, and base qualities are not on file. The time point label of this sample denotes: baseline pretreatment blood. The sample's treatment or condition label is to be understood as: 15 Gy SBRT to primary tumor, nephrectomy 4 weeks later. Serial peripheral blood from radiation-treated patients was sampled at baseline, 2 weeks and 4 weeks after SBRT to track tumor-enriched clonotypes. Every patient's renal cell carcinoma showed clear cell pathology. Genomic DNA for TCR sequencing was prepared using the QIAamp DNA Blood Mini Kit (Qiagen). Samples were included in the analyses only if all quality control checks were passed.

The chain joins TRBV27 to TRBJ1-4, with TRBD1 matching 9 junction bases. The TCR comes from an older woman with renal cell carcinoma. The input for sequencing was blood, taken from a patient whose treatment included radiotherapy and nephrectomy. The sequenced DNA is TGTGCCAGCAGTCAACAGGGGGCCTGGGAAAAACTGTTTTTT. It translates to CASSQQGAWEKLFF.